This TCR beta chain was captured by sequencing in a study of blood T cell repertoires in COVID-19. Methods used by the authors: From reference gene primer amplification, estimates of nucleated cell counts were derived. Some clones are missing from TCRdb's copy, which holds only in-frame ones; the method was immunoSEQ multiplex PCR. The D gene and trimming were derived from the DNA, and the V and J assignments and clone size from that table. The data hold 100,000 to 150,000 clones, with roughly 72% observed a single time. There are 15 residues in the CDR3. The germline CDR1 and CDR2 sequences are LNHDA and SQIVND (reference sequence). J lost 1 base, V lost 5 bases, and 6 bases had no gene match.

The TCR originated in a man in his sixties with acute or convalescent COVID-19. Sequencing was done on a sample of peripheral blood. This chain links TRBV19 with TRBJ1-1; 8 bases map to TRBD1. The CDR3 here is CASSPRQGWNTEAFF. The CDR3 DNA reads TGTGCCAGTAGTCCCCGACAGGGGTGGAACACTGAAGCTTTCTTT.